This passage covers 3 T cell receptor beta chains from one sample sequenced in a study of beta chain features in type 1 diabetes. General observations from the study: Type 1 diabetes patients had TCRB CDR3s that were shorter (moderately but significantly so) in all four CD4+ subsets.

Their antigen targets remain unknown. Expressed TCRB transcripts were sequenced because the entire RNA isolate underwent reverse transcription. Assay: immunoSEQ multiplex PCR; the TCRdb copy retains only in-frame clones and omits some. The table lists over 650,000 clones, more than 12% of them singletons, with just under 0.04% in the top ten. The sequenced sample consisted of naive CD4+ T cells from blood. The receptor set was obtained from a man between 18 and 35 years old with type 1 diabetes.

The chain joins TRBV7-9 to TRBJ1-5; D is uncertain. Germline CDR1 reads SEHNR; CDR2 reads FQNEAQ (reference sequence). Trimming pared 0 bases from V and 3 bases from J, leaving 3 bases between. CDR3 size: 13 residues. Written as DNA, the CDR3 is TGTGCCAGCAGCTTAGCCAACAATCAGCCCCAGCATTTT. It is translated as CASSLANNQPQHF. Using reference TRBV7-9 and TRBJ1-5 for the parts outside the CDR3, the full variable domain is DTGVSQNPRHKITKRGQNVTFRCDPISEHNRLYWYRQTLGQGPEFLTYFQNEAQLEKSRLLSDRFSAERPKGSFSTLEIQRTEQGDSAMYLCASSLANNQPQHFGDGTRLSIL.

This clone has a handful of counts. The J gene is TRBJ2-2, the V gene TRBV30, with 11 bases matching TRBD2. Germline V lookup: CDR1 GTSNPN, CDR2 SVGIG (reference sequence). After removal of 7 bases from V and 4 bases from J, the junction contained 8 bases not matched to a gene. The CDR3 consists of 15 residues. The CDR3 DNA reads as TGTGCCTCTGGAGGTAGCGGGAGGGTCACCGGGGAGCTGTTTTTT. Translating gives CASGGSGRVTGELFF.

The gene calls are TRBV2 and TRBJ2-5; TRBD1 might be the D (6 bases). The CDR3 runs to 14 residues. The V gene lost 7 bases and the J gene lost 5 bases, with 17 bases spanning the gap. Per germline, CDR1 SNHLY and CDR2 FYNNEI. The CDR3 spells CASTRTQGSETQYF. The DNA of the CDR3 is TGTGCCAGCACAAGAACACAGGGCTCCGAGACCCAGTACTTC.